Listed below are T cell receptor beta chains from one sample, sequenced in a study of T cells in Graves' hyperthyroidism and ophthalmopathy. TCRdb used MiXCR to reprocess the multiplex PCR reads, holding one entry per CDR3 protein. The data show around 200,000 distinct CDR3 sequences, 18% seen once. What was sequenced was blood. The source is a man aged 40-50 years with Graves' hyperthyroidism. Both conserved end residues are part of each CDR3. A D gene is named only where the DNA matches it firmly. Where a row states a size, it is once, few, many or the class of an expanded clone; other rows omit it.

>TRBV11-2|NA|NA|TRBJ2-1
CASSFDGTHQIDEQFF
TGTGCCAGCAGCTTTGATGGGACCCACCAGATCGATGAGCAGTTCTTC
>TRBV6-9|NA|NA|TRBJ2-5
CASSSRPISETQYF
TGTGCCAGCAGTTCGAGACCAATTTCTGAGACCCAGTACTTC
>TRBV18|few|NA|TRBJ1-2
CASSPDDGGSGYTF
TGTGCCAGCTCACCTGACGACGGGGGGAGTGGCTACACCTTC
>TRBV4-3|many|NA|TRBJ1-1
CASSQDPGAWDTEAFF
TGCGCCAGCAGCCAAGATCCGGGGGCTTGGGACACTGAAGCTTTCTTT
>TRBV3-1|many|NA|TRBJ2-3
CASSQIRSADTQYF
TGTGCCAGCAGCCAAATAAGGAGCGCCGATACGCAGTATTTT
>TRBV19|NA|TRBD1|TRBJ2-3
CARMDRERSTDTQYF
TGTGCCAGAATGGACAGGGAGAGGAGCACAGATACGCAGTATTTT
>TRBV7-3|few|NA|TRBJ2-2
CASSLNGANTGELFF
TGTGCCAGCAGCTTAAACGGGGCCAACACCGGGGAGCTGTTTTTT
>TRBV20-1|many|NA|TRBJ2-1
CSGARRSYNEQFF
TGCAGTGGAGCCAGGCGCTCCTACAATGAGCAGTTCTTC
>TRBV29-1|many|NA|TRBJ2-7
CSVEGADPYEQYF
TGCAGCGTTGAAGGGGCAGATCCCTACGAGCAGTACTTC
>TRBV6-2/TRBV6-3|many|TRBD2|TRBJ2-1
CASSHYTSGGPHSSYNEQFF
TGTGCCAGCAGCCATTATACTAGCGGGGGGCCCCATAGCTCCTACAATGAGCAGTTCTTC
>TRBV5-1|many|TRBD1|TRBJ1-6
CASSLTGTDNSPLHF
TGCGCCAGCAGCTTGACCGGGACAGATAATTCACCCCTCCACTTT
>TRBV7-2|NA|NA|TRBJ1-4
CASSSKGTATNEKLFF
TGTGCCAGCAGCTCGAAAGGGACGGCAACTAATGAAAAACTGTTTTTT
>TRBV12-3/TRBV12-4|NA|NA|TRBJ1-6
CASSFLVDSSYNSPLHF
TGTGCCAGCAGTTTCTTGGTCGACAGCTCCTATAATTCACCCCTCCACTTT
>TRBV15|many|TRBD1|TRBJ2-7
CATSNSLGTGGYEQYF
TGTGCCACCAGCAACTCCCTTGGGACAGGGGGATACGAGCAGTACTTC
>TRBV18|NA|NA|TRBJ2-7
CASSPRSPYEQYF
TGTGCCAGCTCACCCCGGAGCCCCTACGAGCAGTACTTC
>TRBV24-1|many|NA|TRBJ2-2
CATSEASNTGELFF
TGTGCCACCAGTGAGGCGTCGAACACCGGGGAGCTGTTTTTT
>TRBV20-1|NA|NA|TRBJ1-4
CSARQPATNEKLFF
TGCAGTGCTAGACAGCCGGCAACTAATGAAAAACTGTTTTTT
>TRBV28|many|NA|TRBJ2-5
CASSPFKETQYF
TGTGCCAGCAGTCCCTTTAAGGAGACCCAGTACTTC
>TRBV6-1|NA|NA|TRBJ1-1
CASSDQVGTGQGF
TGTGCCAGCAGTGACCAGGTGGGGACGGGTCAGGGCTTT
>TRBV6-5|many|NA|TRBJ1-5
CASSYDRNQPQHF
TGTGCCAGCAGTTACGATAGAAATCAGCCCCAGCATTTT
>TRBV18|many|NA|TRBJ1-5
CASSPEGNQPQHF
TGTGCCAGCTCACCAGAAGGGAATCAGCCCCAGCATTTT
>TRBV12-3/TRBV12-4|NA|TRBD2|TRBJ2-1
CASSSVIAGGRGEQFF
TGTGCCAGCAGTTCCGTCATAGCGGGGGGCCGTGGTGAGCAGTTCTTC
>TRBV28|many|NA|TRBJ2-4
CASEGVSAKNIQYF
TGTGCCAGCGAGGGGGTTTCAGCCAAAAACATTCAGTACTTC
>TRBV5-4|NA|TRBD2|TRBJ2-2
CASSLGGGATGELFF
TGTGCCAGCAGCTTGGGCGGGGGGGCCACCGGGGAGCTGTTTTTT
>TRBV20-1|many|TRBD1|TRBJ2-7
CSASRTGDEQYF
TGCAGTGCTTCCAGGACAGGGGACGAGCAGTACTTC
>TRBV7-8|once|TRBD2|TRBJ2-5
CASRQSGLAGGPGETQYF
TGTGCCAGCAGACAATCAGGACTAGCGGGAGGGCCAGGCGAGACCCAGTACTTC
>TRBV20-1|many|NA|TRBJ2-3
CSAPTRVNTDTQYF
TGCAGTGCTCCCACCAGAGTTAACACAGATACGCAGTATTTT
>TRBV13|few|NA|TRBJ1-1
CASSLGAPSTEAFF
TGTGCCAGCAGCTTGGGGGCCCCAAGCACTGAAGCTTTCTTT
>TRBV27|NA|NA|TRBJ2-5
CASSFRLRETQYF
TGTGCCAGCAGTTTTCGTTTGAGAGAGACCCAGTACTTC
>TRBV7-9|NA|NA|TRBJ1-2
CASSFGQGGGYTF
TGTGCCAGCAGCTTCGGGCAGGGTGGTGGCTACACCTTC
>TRBV6-5|many|TRBD1|TRBJ1-2
CASSYSTGRRYTF
TGTGCCAGCAGTTACTCGACAGGGCGGCGCTACACCTTC
>TRBV20-1|many|NA|TRBJ2-3
CSAREVAVHDTQYF
TGCAGTGCTAGAGAAGTAGCGGTCCATGATACGCAGTATTTT
>TRBV18|many|NA|TRBJ1-2
CASSPEGNGYTF
TGTGCCAGCTCACCAGAGGGGAACGGCTACACCTTC
>TRBV10-3|NA|TRBD1|TRBJ2-7
CAISGPPSLTGTGVYEQYF
TGTGCCATCAGTGGTCCTCCTTCCCTTACCGGGACAGGGGTCTACGAGCAGTACTTC
>TRBV6-2/TRBV6-3|many|TRBD1|TRBJ2-1
CASSYSRTGRYEQFF
TGTGCCAGCAGTTACTCGAGGACAGGGAGGTATGAGCAGTTCTTC
>TRBV5-1|many|NA|TRBJ1-2
CASRYAGDGYTF
TGCGCCAGCAGATATGCAGGGGATGGCTACACCTTC
>TRBV5-6|few|NA|TRBJ1-1
CVSSLLGANTEAFF
TGTGTCAGCAGCTTGCTGGGGGCGAACACTGAAGCTTTCTTT
>TRBV5-4|NA|NA|TRBJ2-5
CASSLYDFPGETQYF
TGTGCCAGCAGCTTGTATGACTTCCCGGGGGAGACCCAGTACTTC
>TRBV2|NA|NA|TRBJ2-1
CASSGPARNEQFF
TGTGCCAGCAGTGGGCCCGCCCGCAATGAGCAGTTCTTC
>TRBV3-1|many|TRBD1|TRBJ2-5
CASSQERDRARSVGTQYF
TGTGCCAGCAGCCAAGAAAGGGACAGGGCGCGGTCGGTCGGGACCCAGTACTTC
>TRBV7-6|many|NA|TRBJ2-1
CASSHGAVGEQFF
TGTGCCAGCTCCCATGGGGCAGTGGGTGAGCAGTTCTTC
>TRBV20-1|few|NA|TRBJ2-3
CSAGISDTQYF
TGCAGTGCCGGGATCTCAGATACGCAGTATTTT
>TRBV3-1|many|TRBD2|TRBJ2-1
CASSQRGGPNEQFF
TGTGCCAGCAGCCAGCGGGGGGGCCCAAATGAGCAGTTCTTC
>TRBV6-2/TRBV6-3|NA|NA|TRBJ1-5
CASSYFSQPQHF
TGTGCCAGCAGTTATTTTTCTCAGCCCCAGCATTTT
>TRBV11-3|many|TRBD2|TRBJ2-1
CASSSGLASYNEQFF
TGTGCCAGCAGCTCGGGACTAGCTTCCTACAATGAGCAGTTCTTC